The 30 T cell receptor beta chains below all came from one sample that was sequenced in a study of blood T cell repertoires in COVID-19. Method: immunoSEQ multiplex PCR; TCRdb's copy keeps in-frame clones and lacks some. The sample yields around 260,000 clones, approximately 86% seen once. Sample: peripheral blood. These receptors came from a man aged 35 to 55 who had recovered from COVID-19.

The chain combines TRBV7-9 with TRBJ2-7, with TRBD1 matching 7 bases. J was trimmed by 0 bases and V by 5 bases; bases with no gene match: 4. The CDR3 loop spans 14 amino acids. CDR1 is SEHNR, CDR2 FQNEAQ, per germline (reference sequence). The CDR3 protein is CASSETGFSYEQYF. The CDR3 nucleotides are TGTGCCAGCAGCGAGACAGGGTTCTCCTACGAGCAGTACTTC.

The CDR3 region has the DNA TGTGCCAGCAGGACGGGACTAGGTGTTAACGAGCAGTACTTC. It encodes CASRTGLGVNEQYF. The chain has TRBV7-2 and TRBJ2-7, with TRBD2 matching over 8 bases. The CDR3 has 14 residues. Germline CDR1 and CDR2: SGHTA and FQGNSA. The trim removed 6 bases at V and 5 bases at J, leaving 9 bases unmatched.

V is TRBV5-1 and J is TRBJ2-7; D possibly corresponds to TRBD2 (6 bases). The CDR3 runs to 17 residues. Deletions cut 0 bases from V and 2 bases from J, with 18 bases between. The germline V gene encodes CDR1 SGHRS and CDR2 YFSETQ. The DNA for the CDR3 is TGCGCCAGCAGCTTGGCGAAGGACGGGACTTTCGCCTACGAGCAGTACTTC. Protein sequence: CASSLAKDGTFAYEQYF.

In this sample, this clone turned up once. The V call is TRBV3-1 (or the pseudogene TRBV3-2), the J call TRBJ1-2, with a possible D match to TRBD1 (5 bases). Germline V gene data show CDR1 as LGHDT and CDR2 as YNNKEL (reference sequence). V gave up 4 bases and J gave up 7 bases, with 13 bases separating them. CDR3 length equals 13 residues. The DNA for the CDR3 is TGTGCCAGCAGCCGGAGCAGGGTGGGTGGCTACACCTTC. Protein: CASSRSRVGGYTF.

The V gene is TRBV7-9, the J gene TRBJ1-5; 9 bases are shared with TRBD1. The CDR3 sequence is 15 residues long. With V trimmed by 5 bases and J by 5 bases, 7 bases remained unmatched. Per the germline V gene, CDR1 is SEHNR and CDR2 is FQNEAQ (reference sequence). CDR3 loop: CASSHQDRGDQPQHF. The CDR3 DNA sequence: TGTGCCAGCAGCCACCAGGACAGGGGAGATCAGCCCCAGCATTTT.

This clone was seen a few times. This chain links TRBV19 with TRBJ1-1, with 10 positions matching TRBD1. Trimming cost V 2 bases and J 4 bases; bases outside gene matches: 7. The germline V gene has CDR1 LNHDA and CDR2 SQIVND (reference sequence). CDR3 length equals 16 residues. This CDR3 reads CASSISGQGGRTEAFF. The CDR3, as DNA: TGTGCCAGTAGTATATCCGGACAGGGGGGCCGCACTGAAGCTTTCTTT.

The V gene is TRBV7-8, the J gene TRBJ2-5; 7 bases map to TRBD2. Germline trimming cut 0 bases from V and 5 bases from J; bases unmatched to any gene: 18. Germline V lookup: CDR1 SGHVS, CDR2 FQNEAQ. The CDR3 is 19 residues long. The CDR3 DNA reads TGTGCCAGCAGCTTAGCGACGGTGCGGGAGCGCTTATCCCGGGAGACCCAGTACTTC. Protein product: CASSLATVRERLSRETQYF.

The chain joins TRBV6-4 to TRBJ2-1; 9 positions match TRBD2. Germline values: CDR1 MRHNA, CDR2 SNTAGT. The CDR3 is made up of 15 amino acids. Losses at the gene ends were 4 bases for V and 4 bases for J; bases not matched to a gene: 5. CDR3: CASSVEAGGYNEQFF. The DNA of the CDR3 is TGTGCCAGCAGTGTGGAAGCGGGGGGTTACAATGAGCAGTTCTTC.

The rearrangement joins TRBV19 to TRBJ2-7; D is perhaps TRBD2 (6 bases). The length of the CDR3 is 16 residues. CDR1 LNHDA and CDR2 SQIVND come from the germline V gene (reference sequence). Trimming took 5 bases from V and 6 from J, leaving 23 bases between them. The DNA for the CDR3 is TGTGCCAGTAGTCCCTCTCAAGTAGCGGCGTGGGGCGAGCAGTACTTC. It codes for CASSPSQVAAWGEQYF.

The J gene is TRBJ1-1, the V gene TRBV13, with TRBD1 matching over 8 bases. The ends lost 5 bases at V and 7 bases at J; junction bases unmatched: 9. Germline V CDR1 and CDR2: PRHDT, FYEKMQ (reference sequence). The CDR3 has 14 amino acids. CDR3 in amino acids: CASSAHRGKVEAFF. The CDR3 nucleotides read TGTGCCAGCAGCGCCCACAGGGGGAAGGTTGAAGCTTTCTTT.

The J gene is TRBJ1-5, the V gene TRBV5-5; 8 bases line up with TRBD1. The CDR3 spans 16 residues. CDR1 is SGHKS and CDR2 is YYEKEE in the germline V gene (reference sequence). With 3 bases clipped from V and 1 base from J, the junction kept 6 bases outside the gene matches. The CDR3 nucleotides are TGTGCCAGCAGCTCAGGACAGGGATTGAGCAATCAGCCCCAGCATTTT. Translated, it gives CASSSGQGLSNQPQHF.

The J gene is TRBJ2-7, the V gene TRBV5-6, with 12 bases lining up with TRBD2. Germline CDR1 reads SGHDT; CDR2 reads YYEEEE. The CDR3 runs 16 residues. Trimming at V came to 2 bases and at J to 7 bases, leaving 10 bases not matched to a gene. In DNA form, the CDR3 reads TGTGCCAGCAGCTTACTACTAGCGGGAGGCGACTTAGAGCAGTACTTC. It yields the protein CASSLLLAGGDLEQYF.

The V and J genes are TRBV30 and TRBJ2-7, with no clear D. Trimming cost V 3 bases and J 6 bases, with 12 bases left between them. This CDR3 region has 12 residues. Germline assignment: CDR1 GTSNPN and CDR2 SVGIG (reference sequence). The CDR3 region is CAWRPATGEQYF. CDR3 nucleotide sequence: TGTGCCTGGAGGCCGGCGACGGGCGAGCAGTACTTC.

V and J are TRBV7-2 and TRBJ1-2; 8 nucleotides align to TRBD1. After removal of 6 bases from V and 8 bases from J, the junction contained 5 bases not matched to a gene. CDR1 and CDR2 from the germline V gene are SGHTA and FQGNSA. The CDR3 covers 12 residues. CDR3 sequence reads: CASRQTGVGYTF. CDR3 coding DNA: TGTGCCAGCAGACAGACAGGGGTCGGCTACACCTTC. Looking up the rest from reference TRBV7-2 and TRBJ1-2 gives the full variable domain: GAGVSQSPSNKVTEKGKDVELRCDPISGHTALYWYRQSLGQGLEFLIYFQGNSAPDKSGLPSDRFSAERTGGSVSTLTIQRTQQEDSAVYLCASRQTGVGYTFGSGTRLTVV.

The V and J genes are TRBV7-9 and TRBJ1-2, with D maybe TRBD1 (6 bases). Germline loops: CDR1 SEHNR, CDR2 FQNEAQ (reference sequence). The V gene lost 4 bases and the J gene lost 2 bases, with 14 bases spanning the gap. The CDR3 has 15 amino acids. The CDR3 DNA follows: TGTGCCAGCAGCTCCGGACAGATAACAAACTATGGCTACACCTTC. Residues: CASSSGQITNYGYTF.

This chain joins TRBV18 and TRBJ2-2, with D possibly matching TRBD2 (5 bases). The CDR3 sequence is 14 residues long. Germline V CDR1 and CDR2: KGHSH, LQKENI. V lost 11 bases to trimming and J lost 4 bases, with 17 bases between them. In DNA form, the CDR3 reads TGTGCCGGAGTGAGGGCGCTCGGCACCGGGGAGCTGTTTTTT. Residues: CAGVRALGTGELFF.

This sequence joins TRBV4-2 and TRBJ2-3; TRBD2 matches at 8 bases. V was clipped by 2 bases and J by 4 bases; unmatched bases: 14. This CDR3 region has 18 residues. Germline CDR1 reads LGHNA; CDR2 reads YNFKEQ. CDR3 in DNA: TGTGCCAGCAGCCAAAGACAGGCTAGCGGGTTAAGCTCAGATACGCAGTATTTT. Translated, it gives CASSQRQASGLSSDTQYF.

V gene TRBV6-5 combines with J gene TRBJ1-5, with D possibly TRBD1 on 6 matching bases. V was shortened by 9 bases and J by 3 bases, with 18 bases between the two germline ends. This CDR3 contains 15 residues. Germline-derived CDR1 and CDR2 are MNHEY and SVGAGI. The CDR3 nucleotides are TGTGCCAGTGAGGCCCTTACAGGGCCCAATCAGCCCCAGCATTTT. Amino acids: CASEALTGPNQPQHF.

V usage is TRBV18 and J usage is TRBJ2-1; TRBD2 might be the D (5 bases). This CDR3 spans 15 amino acids. Trimming removed 2 bases from V and 8 bases from J, with 16 bases in between. Germline values: CDR1 KGHSH, CDR2 LQKENI. CDR3 bases: TGTGCCAGCTCACCAAGGACTGTGACCTATGATGAGCAGTTCTTC. Amino acids: CASSPRTVTYDEQFF. The full variable domain, its missing parts supplied by reference TRBV18 and TRBJ2-1, is NAGVMQNPRHLVRRRGQEARLRCSPMKGHSHVYWYRQLPEEGLKFMVYLQKENIIDESGMPKERFSAEFPKEGPSILRIQQVVRGDSAAYFCASSPRTVTYDEQFFGPGTRLTVL.

The chain links TRBV2 to TRBJ1-3; D not certain. Germline CDR1 SNHLY, CDR2 FYNNEI. Trimming stripped 1 base from V and 0 bases from J, with 7 bases between. There are 15 residues in the CDR3. In nucleotides, the CDR3 is TGTGCCAGCAGTGAAGGGGAGAGCTCTGGAAACACCATATATTTT. The encoded protein is CASSEGESSGNTIYF.

This chain uses TRBV7-3 with TRBJ2-7, with 7 bases matching TRBD2. V was clipped by 0 bases and J by 2 bases; unmatched bases: 4. Germline-derived CDR1 and CDR2 are SGHTA and FQGTGA. The CDR3 has 15 residues. The DNA for the CDR3 is TGTGCCAGCAGCTTAACGGCGGGAGCCACCTACGAGCAGTACTTC. Translating it yields CASSLTAGATYEQYF.

The J gene is TRBJ2-7, the V gene TRBV7-2, with unresolved D. Germline-derived CDR1 and CDR2 are SGHTA and FQGNSA. With 0 bases removed from V and 3 bases from J, the gap between germline ends came to 6 bases. This CDR3 spans 13 amino acids. CDR3 protein: CASSLAQIYEQYF. As DNA, the CDR3 is TGTGCCAGCAGCTTAGCACAGATCTACGAGCAGTACTTC.

CDR3 region: CASSYLRDRASSYEQYF. The CDR3 coding sequence is TGTGCCAGCAGTTACCTAAGGGACAGGGCTAGCTCCTACGAGCAGTACTTC. V is TRBV6-2 or TRBV6-3 and J is TRBJ2-7; 9 positions agree with TRBD1. The CDR3 has 17 residues. The junction had 8 bases not matched to a gene; V was cut back by 2 bases and J by 0 bases. The V gene's germline CDR1 is MNHEY and CDR2 SVGEGT.

V and J are TRBV7-9 and TRBJ2-1; D remains unclear. Trimming took off 5 bases at V and 4 bases at J, with 3 bases between the two ends. CDR1 is SEHNR and CDR2 is FQNEAQ in the germline V gene (reference sequence). This CDR3 is built from 11 residues. As DNA, the CDR3 is TGTGCCAGCAGCCCTTACAATGAGCAGTTCTTC. It specifies CASSPYNEQFF.

DNA for the CDR3: TGTGCCAGCAGACATAAACCCGGACAGGGGTACTACGAGCAGTACTTC. It codes for CASRHKPGQGYYEQYF. The chain has TRBV27 and TRBJ2-7, with TRBD1 matching 9 bases. Trimming removed 6 bases from V and 3 bases from J; junction bases left unmatched: 12. Germline assignment: CDR1 MNHEY and CDR2 SMNVEV (reference sequence). The CDR3 runs to 16 residues.

The chain recombines TRBV4-2 with TRBJ1-2; 8 bases agree with TRBD1. V lost 0 bases and J lost 5; bases outside the gene matches: 5. CDR1 is LGHNA, CDR2 YNFKEQ, per germline. This CDR3 is built from 15 residues. The CDR3 DNA is TGTGCCAGCAGCCAAGACAGGGACAGGATATATGGCTACACCTTC. Protein product: CASSQDRDRIYGYTF.

The rearrangement links TRBV7-6 to TRBJ2-7; D is unresolved. The length of the CDR3 is 16 residues. Germline V gene lookup returns CDR1 SGHVS and CDR2 FNYEAQ. Trimming took off 1 base at V and 0 bases at J, with 13 bases between the two ends. Here the CDR3 DNA reads TGTGCCAGCAGCTTAGTCGCCCAGGCTCCCTCCTACGAGCAGTACTTC. Translation gives CASSLVAQAPSYEQYF.

The chain couples TRBV5-6 to TRBJ1-2; D is possibly TRBD1 (6 bases). This CDR3 comprises 17 residues. The germline V gene encodes CDR1 SGHDT and CDR2 YYEEEE. The V end lost 10 bases, the J end lost 6 bases, and 31 bases lay between the germline ends. CDR3 nucleotide sequence: TGTGCCCGCACCGCGGGGGGGGGCCGGTTGAGGTGGAATGGCTACACCTTC. The encoded protein is CARTAGGGRLRWNGYTF.

The J gene is TRBJ2-3, the V gene TRBV18; 9 nucleotides match TRBD2. This CDR3 region has 15 residues. Trimming removed 0 bases from V and 4 bases from J; junction bases left unmatched: 2. Germline V gene sequence: CDR1 KGHSH, CDR2 LQKENI. The DNA of the CDR3 is TGTGCCAGCTCACCACCGACTAGCGGCCCAGATACGCAGTATTTT. Translation: CASSPPTSGPDTQYF. Drawing the rest from reference TRBV18 and TRBJ2-3, the complete variable domain is NAGVMQNPRHLVRRRGQEARLRCSPMKGHSHVYWYRQLPEEGLKFMVYLQKENIIDESGMPKERFSAEFPKEGPSILRIQQVVRGDSAAYFCASSPPTSGPDTQYFGPGTRLTVL.

This clone was counted a single time. This chain uses TRBV29-1 with TRBJ2-7, with 11 bases lining up with TRBD1. Germline loops: CDR1 SQVTM, CDR2 ANQGSEA. This CDR3 contains 12 residues. With 7 bases clipped from V and 5 bases from J, the junction kept 4 bases outside the gene matches. The CDR3 loop is CSAGQGGNEQYF. CDR3 nucleotides: TGCAGCGCGGGACAGGGGGGGAACGAGCAGTACTTC.